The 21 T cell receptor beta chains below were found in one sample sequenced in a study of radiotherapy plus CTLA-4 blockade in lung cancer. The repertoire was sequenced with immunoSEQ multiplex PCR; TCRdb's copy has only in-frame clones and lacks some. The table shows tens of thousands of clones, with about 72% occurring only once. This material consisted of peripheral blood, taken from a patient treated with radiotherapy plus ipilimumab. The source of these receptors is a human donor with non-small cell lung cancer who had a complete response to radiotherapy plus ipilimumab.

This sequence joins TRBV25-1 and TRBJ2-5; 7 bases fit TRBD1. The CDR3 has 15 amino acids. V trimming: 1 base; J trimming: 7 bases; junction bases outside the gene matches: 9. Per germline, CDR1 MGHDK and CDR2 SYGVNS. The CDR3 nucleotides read TGTGCCAGCAGTGAATTTAAGGGGGCTCAGGGGACCCAGTACTTC. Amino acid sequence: CASSEFKGAQGTQYF.

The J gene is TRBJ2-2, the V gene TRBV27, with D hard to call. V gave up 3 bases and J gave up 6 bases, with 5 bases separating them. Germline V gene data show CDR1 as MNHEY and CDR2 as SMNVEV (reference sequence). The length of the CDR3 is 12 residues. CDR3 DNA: TGTGCCAGCAGTTTTATTCCCGGGGAGCTGTTTTTT. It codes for CASSFIPGELFF.

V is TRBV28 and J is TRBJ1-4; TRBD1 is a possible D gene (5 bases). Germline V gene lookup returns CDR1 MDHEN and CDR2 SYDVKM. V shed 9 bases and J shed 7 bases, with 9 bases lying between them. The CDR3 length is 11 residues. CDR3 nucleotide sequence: TGTGCCAGTGGCGGGGCTGAAAAACTGTTTTTT. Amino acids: CASGGAEKLFF.

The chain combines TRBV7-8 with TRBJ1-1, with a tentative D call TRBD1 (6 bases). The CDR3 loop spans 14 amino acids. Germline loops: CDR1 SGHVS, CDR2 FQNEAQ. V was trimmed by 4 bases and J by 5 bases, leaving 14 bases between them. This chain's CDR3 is CASSSRSTGTEAFF. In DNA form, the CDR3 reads TGTGCCAGCAGCTCCCGTTCGACAGGAACTGAAGCTTTCTTT.

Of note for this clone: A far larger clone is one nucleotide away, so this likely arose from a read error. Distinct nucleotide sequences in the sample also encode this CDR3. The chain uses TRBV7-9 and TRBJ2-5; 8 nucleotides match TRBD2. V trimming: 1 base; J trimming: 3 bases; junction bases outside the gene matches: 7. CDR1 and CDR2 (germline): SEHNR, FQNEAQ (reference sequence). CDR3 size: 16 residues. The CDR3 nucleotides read TGTGCCAGCAGCTTAGGTCCCAGCGGGGGAGAAGAGACCCAGTACTTC. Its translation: CASSLGPSGGEETQYF.

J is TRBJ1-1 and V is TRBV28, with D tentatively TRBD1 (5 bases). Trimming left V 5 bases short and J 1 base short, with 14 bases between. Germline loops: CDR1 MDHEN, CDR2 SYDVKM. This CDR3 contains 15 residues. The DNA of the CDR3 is TGTGCCAGCAGTCTCGACTTTCAGGGGAACACTGAAGCTTTCTTT. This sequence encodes CASSLDFQGNTEAFF.

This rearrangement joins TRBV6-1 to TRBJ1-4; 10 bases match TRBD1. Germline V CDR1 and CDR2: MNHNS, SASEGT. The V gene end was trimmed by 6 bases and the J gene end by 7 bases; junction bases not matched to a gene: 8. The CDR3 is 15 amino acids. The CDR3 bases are TGTGCCAGCAGGTGGACAGGGGGAGGAAGTGAAAAACTGTTTTTT. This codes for CASRWTGGGSEKLFF.

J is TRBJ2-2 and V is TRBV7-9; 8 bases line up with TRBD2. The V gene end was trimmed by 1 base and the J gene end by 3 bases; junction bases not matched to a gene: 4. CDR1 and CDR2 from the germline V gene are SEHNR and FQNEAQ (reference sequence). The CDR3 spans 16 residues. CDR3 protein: CASSLGGGLYTGELFF. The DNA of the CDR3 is TGTGCCAGCAGCTTAGGCGGGGGGCTGTACACCGGGGAGCTGTTTTTT.

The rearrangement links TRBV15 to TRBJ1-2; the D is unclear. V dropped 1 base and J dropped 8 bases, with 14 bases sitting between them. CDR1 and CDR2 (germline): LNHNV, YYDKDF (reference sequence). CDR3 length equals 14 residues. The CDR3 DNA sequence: TGTGCCACCAGCAGAGCGACGGGGTCCGTCGGCTACACCTTC. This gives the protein CATSRATGSVGYTF.

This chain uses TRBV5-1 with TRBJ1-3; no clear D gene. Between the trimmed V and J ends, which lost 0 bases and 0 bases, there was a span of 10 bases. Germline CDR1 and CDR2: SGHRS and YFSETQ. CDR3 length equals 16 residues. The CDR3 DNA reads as TGCGCCAGCAGCTTGGAGACAAGCCGCTCTGGAAACACCATATATTTT. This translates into CASSLETSRSGNTIYF.

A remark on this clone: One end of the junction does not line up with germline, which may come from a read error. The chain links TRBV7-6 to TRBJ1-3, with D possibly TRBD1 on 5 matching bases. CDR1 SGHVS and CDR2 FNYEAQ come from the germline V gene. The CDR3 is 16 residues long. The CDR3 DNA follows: TGTGCCAGCAGCTTAGATCGAGACAGTCGCCTAAACACCATGTATTTT. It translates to CASSLDRDSRLNTMYF.

The CDR3 DNA follows: TGTGCCAGCAGCTTAGTGGCGGCAGGGGTGGCCTACGAGCAGTACTTC. Its protein is CASSLVAAGVAYEQYF. V gene TRBV7-2 combines with J gene TRBJ2-7, with D perhaps TRBD1 (6 bases). The germline V gene has CDR1 SGHTA and CDR2 FQGNSA. The CDR3 spans 16 residues. Trimming removed 1 base from V and 2 bases from J, with 15 bases in between.

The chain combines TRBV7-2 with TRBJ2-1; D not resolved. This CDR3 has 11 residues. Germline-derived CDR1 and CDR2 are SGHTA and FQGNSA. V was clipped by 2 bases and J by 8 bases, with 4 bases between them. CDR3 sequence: CASSLFDEQFF. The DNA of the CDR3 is TGTGCCAGCAGCTTATTCGATGAGCAGTTCTTC.

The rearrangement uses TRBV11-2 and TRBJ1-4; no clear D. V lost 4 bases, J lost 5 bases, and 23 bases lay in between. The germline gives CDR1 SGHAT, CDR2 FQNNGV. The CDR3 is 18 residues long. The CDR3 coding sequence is TGTGCCAGCAGCTCTAAGCGGTCCGGTCAGGCTCGAAATGAAAAACTGTTTTTT. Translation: CASSSKRSGQARNEKLFF.

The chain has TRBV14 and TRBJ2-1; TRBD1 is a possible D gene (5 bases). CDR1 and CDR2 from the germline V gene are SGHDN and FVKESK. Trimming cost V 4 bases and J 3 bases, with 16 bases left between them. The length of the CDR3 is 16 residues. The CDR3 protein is CASSRSRVVLYNEQFF. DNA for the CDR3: TGTGCCAGCAGCCGATCCAGGGTTGTCCTCTACAATGAGCAGTTCTTC.

The CDR3 DNA sequence: TGCAGCGTGGGATGGACTAATGAGCAGTTCTTC. It yields the protein CSVGWTNEQFF. The chain couples TRBV29-1 to TRBJ2-1, with D tentatively TRBD2 (5 bases). Germline V CDR1 and CDR2: SQVTM, ANQGSEA. Trimming shortened V by 6 bases and J by 7 bases, and 10 bases separated the two germline ends. This CDR3 is built from 11 residues.

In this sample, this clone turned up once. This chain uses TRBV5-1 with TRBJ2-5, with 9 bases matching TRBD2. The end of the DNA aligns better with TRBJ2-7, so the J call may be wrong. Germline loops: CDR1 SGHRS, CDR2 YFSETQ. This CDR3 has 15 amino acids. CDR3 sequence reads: CASSPLAGPSYEQYF. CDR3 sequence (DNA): TGCGCCAGCAGCCCTCTAGCGGGGCCTTCCTACGAGCAGTACTTC.

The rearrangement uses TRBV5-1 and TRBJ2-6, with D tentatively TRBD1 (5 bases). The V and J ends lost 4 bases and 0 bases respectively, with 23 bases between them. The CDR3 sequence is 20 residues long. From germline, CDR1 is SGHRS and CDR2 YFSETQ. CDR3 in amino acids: CASSLLPGLLFSSGANVLTF. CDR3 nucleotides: TGCGCCAGCAGCCTGTTACCAGGGCTCCTTTTCTCCTCTGGGGCCAACGTCCTGACTTTC.

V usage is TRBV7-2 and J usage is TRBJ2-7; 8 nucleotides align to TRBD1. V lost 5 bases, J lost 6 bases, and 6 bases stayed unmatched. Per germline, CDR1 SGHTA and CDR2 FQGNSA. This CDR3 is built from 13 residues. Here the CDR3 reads CASSPGQGREQYF. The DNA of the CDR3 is TGTGCCAGCAGCCCAGGACAGGGTCGCGAGCAGTACTTC.

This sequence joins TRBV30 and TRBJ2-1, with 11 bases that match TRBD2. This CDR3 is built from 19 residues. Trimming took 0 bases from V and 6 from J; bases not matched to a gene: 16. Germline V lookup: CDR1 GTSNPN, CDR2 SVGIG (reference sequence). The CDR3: CAWSVQGVRTSGPANEQFF. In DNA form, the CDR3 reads TGTGCCTGGAGTGTACAAGGGGTCCGGACTAGCGGGCCGGCCAATGAGCAGTTCTTC.

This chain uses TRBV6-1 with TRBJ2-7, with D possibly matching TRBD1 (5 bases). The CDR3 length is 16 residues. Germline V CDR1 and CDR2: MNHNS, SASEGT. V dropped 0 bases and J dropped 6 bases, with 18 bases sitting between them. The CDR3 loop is CASSEAARGVRFEQYF. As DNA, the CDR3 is TGTGCCAGCAGTGAAGCGGCTAGGGGTGTTCGTTTCGAGCAGTACTTC.